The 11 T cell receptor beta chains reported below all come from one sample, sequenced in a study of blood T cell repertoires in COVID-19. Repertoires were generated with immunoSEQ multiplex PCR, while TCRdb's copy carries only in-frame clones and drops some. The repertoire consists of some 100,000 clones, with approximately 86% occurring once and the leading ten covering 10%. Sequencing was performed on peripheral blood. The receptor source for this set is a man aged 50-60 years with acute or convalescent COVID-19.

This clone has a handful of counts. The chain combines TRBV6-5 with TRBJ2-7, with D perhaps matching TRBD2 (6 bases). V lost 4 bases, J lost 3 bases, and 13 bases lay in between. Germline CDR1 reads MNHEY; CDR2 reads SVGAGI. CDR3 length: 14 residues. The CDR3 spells CASSSGLTHYEQYF. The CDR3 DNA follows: TGTGCCAGCAGTTCGGGACTCACCCACTACGAGCAGTACTTC.

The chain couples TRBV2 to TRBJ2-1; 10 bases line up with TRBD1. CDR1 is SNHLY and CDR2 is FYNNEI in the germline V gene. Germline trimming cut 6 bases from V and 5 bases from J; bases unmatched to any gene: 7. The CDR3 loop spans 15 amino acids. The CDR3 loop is CASRLGQGENNEQFF. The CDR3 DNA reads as TGTGCCAGCAGATTAGGACAGGGGGAAAACAATGAGCAGTTCTTC.

DNA for the CDR3: TGTGCCAGCAGGGGACTAGCGGCTAATGAGCAGTTCTTC. As protein: CASRGLAANEQFF. The chain carries TRBV2 and TRBJ2-1; 11 nucleotides line up with TRBD2. V was clipped by 6 bases and J by 7 bases; unmatched bases: 2. From germline, CDR1 is SNHLY and CDR2 FYNNEI. The CDR3 has 13 residues.

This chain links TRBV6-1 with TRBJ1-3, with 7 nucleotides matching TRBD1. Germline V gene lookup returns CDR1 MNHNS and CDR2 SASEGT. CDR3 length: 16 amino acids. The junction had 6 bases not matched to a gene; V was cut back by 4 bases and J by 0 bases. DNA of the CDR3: TGTGCCAGCAGTGCCCCGGGACAGCGCTCTGGAAACACCATATATTTT. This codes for CASSAPGQRSGNTIYF.

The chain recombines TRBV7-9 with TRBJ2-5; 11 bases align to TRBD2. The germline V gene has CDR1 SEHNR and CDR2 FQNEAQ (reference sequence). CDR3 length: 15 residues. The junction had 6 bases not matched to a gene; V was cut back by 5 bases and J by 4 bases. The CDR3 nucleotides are TGTGCCAGCAGCCCTCTAGCGGGAGGACGAGAGACCCAGTACTTC. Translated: CASSPLAGGRETQYF.

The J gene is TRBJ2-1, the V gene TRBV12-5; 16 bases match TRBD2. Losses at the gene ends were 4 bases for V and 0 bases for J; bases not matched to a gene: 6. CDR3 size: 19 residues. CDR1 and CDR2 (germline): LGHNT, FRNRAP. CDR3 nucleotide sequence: TGTGCTAGTGGTTGGCTGGGACTAGCGGGAGGGAGCTCCTACAATGAGCAGTTCTTC. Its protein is CASGWLGLAGGSSYNEQFF.

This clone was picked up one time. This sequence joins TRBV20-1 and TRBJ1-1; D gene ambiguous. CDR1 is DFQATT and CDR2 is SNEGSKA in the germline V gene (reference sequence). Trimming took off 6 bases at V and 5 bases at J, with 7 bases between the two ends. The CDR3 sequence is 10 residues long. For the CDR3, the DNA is TGCAGTGCCGCCAGGACTGAAGCTTTCTTT. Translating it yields CSAARTEAFF.

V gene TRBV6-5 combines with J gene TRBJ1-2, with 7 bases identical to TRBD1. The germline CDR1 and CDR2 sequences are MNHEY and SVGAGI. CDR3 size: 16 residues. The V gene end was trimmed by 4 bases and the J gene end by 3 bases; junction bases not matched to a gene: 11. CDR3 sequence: CASSWGTVPSYYGYTF. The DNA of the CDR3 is TGTGCCAGCAGTTGGGGGACAGTGCCCTCCTACTATGGCTACACCTTC.

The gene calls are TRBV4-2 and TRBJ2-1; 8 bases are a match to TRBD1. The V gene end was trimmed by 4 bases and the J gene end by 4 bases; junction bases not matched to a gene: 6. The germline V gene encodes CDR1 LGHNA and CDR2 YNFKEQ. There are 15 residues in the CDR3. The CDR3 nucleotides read TGTGCCAGCAGCCCACAGGGGGGTGGGTACAATGAGCAGTTCTTC. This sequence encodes CASSPQGGGYNEQFF.

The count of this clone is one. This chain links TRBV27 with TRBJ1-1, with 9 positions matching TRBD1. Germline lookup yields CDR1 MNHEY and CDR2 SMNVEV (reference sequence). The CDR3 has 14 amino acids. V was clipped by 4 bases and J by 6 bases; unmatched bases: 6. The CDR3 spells CASSWGQGQAEAFF. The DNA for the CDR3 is TGTGCCAGCAGTTGGGGACAGGGACAGGCTGAAGCTTTCTTT.

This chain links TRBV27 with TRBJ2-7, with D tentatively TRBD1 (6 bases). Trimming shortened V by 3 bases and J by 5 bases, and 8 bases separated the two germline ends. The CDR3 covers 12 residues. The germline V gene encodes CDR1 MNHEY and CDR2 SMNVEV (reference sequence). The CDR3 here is CASSLAGDEQYF. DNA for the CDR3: TGTGCCAGCAGTTTGGCAGGGGACGAGCAGTACTTC.